Below are 21 T cell receptor beta chains sequenced from a single sample in a study of blood T cell repertoires in COVID-19 (dated by TCRdb to the early 2020s). Receptor libraries were prepared by the immunoSEQ multiplex PCR assay. TCRdb holds this immuneACCESS table with in-frame rearrangements only. Some clones are missing; in checked studies, unresolved V genes explain under half, and the rest has no known cause. Recorded for this sample are 120,000 to 150,000 clones; 80% to 90% of them occurred a single time. The ten largest account for 8% to 9% of the sample. Material: peripheral blood. The source of these receptors is a human donor with acute or convalescent COVID-19. The donor label of this sample is uncertain.

This rearrangement joins TRBV6-1 to TRBJ1-2; 7 nucleotides line up with TRBD1. The J segment lost 7 bases and the V segment lost 5 bases, leaving 10 bases of the junction unmatched. In germline, CDR1 is MNHNS, CDR2 SASEGT. There are 14 residues in the CDR3. DNA for the CDR3: TGTGCCAGCAGTCGGGTAGGGGGCTCGTTTGGCTACACCTTC. This encodes CASSRVGGSFGYTF.

J is TRBJ1-1 and V is TRBV7-9, with D tentatively TRBD1 (6 bases). This CDR3 has 16 amino acids. Trimming removed 1 base at V and 1 base at J, with 13 bases between. The germline gives CDR1 SEHNR, CDR2 FQNEAQ (reference sequence). The CDR3 protein is CASSLGGRSSNTEAFF. CDR3 sequence (DNA): TGTGCCAGCAGCTTAGGGGGGCGGTCGTCGAACACTGAAGCTTTCTTT.

The CDR3 sequence: CSVRQGNTIYF. CDR3 nucleotides: TGCAGCGTCAGACAGGGAAACACCATATATTTT. The chain has TRBV29-1 and TRBJ1-3; a weak D match, TRBD1 (5 bases). Germline-derived CDR1 and CDR2 are SQVTM and ANQGSEA. The length of the CDR3 is 11 residues. V was trimmed by 6 bases and J by 4 bases, leaving 7 bases between them.

The chain joins TRBV7-2 to TRBJ1-2; TRBD1 matches 10 bases. V lost 5 bases, J lost 5 bases, and 11 bases stayed unmatched. The germline V gene encodes CDR1 SGHTA and CDR2 FQGNSA. This CDR3 spans 16 amino acids. CDR3 amino acids: CASSTRQGAISYGYTF. CDR3 in DNA: TGTGCCAGCAGCACGCGACAGGGGGCGATATCTTATGGCTACACCTTC.

The genes are TRBV19 and TRBJ2-1; 7 bases map to TRBD1. The V and J ends lost 6 bases and 0 bases, in that order; junction bases with no gene match: 5. The CDR3 sequence is 15 residues long. Looked up from germline, CDR1 is LNHDA and CDR2 is SQIVND (reference sequence). CDR3 sequence (DNA): TGTGCCAGTAGCCTGACAGGGAGCTCCTACAATGAGCAGTTCTTC. It translates to CASSLTGSSYNEQFF. The complete variable domain, with remaining parts taken from reference TRBV19 and TRBJ2-1, reads DGGITQSPKYLFRKEGQNVTLSCEQNLNHDAMYWYRQDPGQGLRLIYYSQIVNDFQKGDIAEGYSVSREKKESFPLTVTSAQKNPTAFYLCASSLTGSSYNEQFFGPGTRLTVL.

The chain combines TRBV5-1 with TRBJ1-1; D possibly corresponds to TRBD1 (5 bases). This CDR3 region has 16 residues. Per the germline V gene, CDR1 is SGHRS and CDR2 is YFSETQ. The V and J ends lost 3 bases and 1 base respectively, with 16 bases between them. This CDR3 is CASSSLGRDENTEAFF. In nucleotides, the CDR3 is TGCGCCAGCAGCTCCTTAGGGAGGGACGAGAACACTGAAGCTTTCTTT.

The V and J genes are TRBV25-1 and TRBJ2-2; D ambiguous. Trimming removed 7 bases at V and 7 bases at J, with 7 bases between. CDR1 is MGHDK, CDR2 SYGVNS, per germline. The CDR3 extends over 11 amino acids. The CDR3 region has the DNA TGTGCCAGCATGTCGGGCGGGGAGCTGTTTTTT. Protein: CASMSGGELFF.

Remarks on this clone: The sample contains more than one DNA sequence encoding this CDR3. The chain employs TRBV6-5 and TRBJ2-2, with 7 bases aligning to TRBD1. Germline values: CDR1 MNHEY, CDR2 SVGAGI. This CDR3 contains 14 residues. V was clipped by 1 base and J by 6 bases; unmatched bases: 2. The CDR3 bases are TGTGCCAGCAGTTACTTGCAGGGGGCCGGGGAGCTGTTTTTT. This gives the protein CASSYLQGAGELFF.

The chain uses TRBV9 and TRBJ2-6; D is unclear. Looked up from germline, CDR1 is SGDLS and CDR2 is YYNGEE. V lost 0 bases and J lost 1, with 5 bases in between. The CDR3 is 15 amino acids. CDR3: CASSVGLSGANVLTF. For the CDR3, the DNA is TGTGCCAGCAGCGTAGGACTTTCTGGGGCCAACGTCCTGACTTTC.

This clone came up once. The J gene is TRBJ1-1, the V gene TRBV18; D gene uncertain. With 2 bases removed from V and 1 base from J, the gap between germline ends came to 8 bases. The CDR3 totals 14 residues. Germline V CDR1 and CDR2: KGHSH, LQKENI. The CDR3 reads CASSPFTQNTEAFF. In DNA, the CDR3 is TGTGCCAGCTCACCATTTACACAGAACACTGAAGCTTTCTTT.

This clone was observed a single time. The rearrangement links TRBV3-1 (or the pseudogene TRBV3-2) to TRBJ1-2, with D possibly matching TRBD1 (6 bases). Germline-derived CDR1 and CDR2 are LGHDT and YNNKEL (reference sequence). Between the trimmed V and J ends, which lost 5 bases and 4 bases, there was a span of 14 bases. The CDR3 extends over 14 amino acids. CDR3: CASSSTGSSYGYTF. CDR3 bases: TGTGCCAGCAGCTCGACAGGCAGCTCCTATGGCTACACCTTC.

This chain links TRBV15 with TRBJ1-2; 9 positions match TRBD1. The V gene's germline CDR1 is LNHNV and CDR2 YYDKDF (reference sequence). V lost 4 bases and J lost 0; bases outside the gene matches: 6. The CDR3 has 16 residues. In DNA form, the CDR3 reads TGTGCCACCAGCACCGTTAGGACAGGGGCTAACTATGGCTACACCTTC. It translates to CATSTVRTGANYGYTF. Complete variable domain (other parts from reference TRBV15 and TRBJ1-2): DAMVIQNPRYQVTQFGKPVTLSCSQTLNHNVMYWYQQKSSQAPKLLFHYYDKDFNNEADTPDNFQSRRPNTSFCFLDIRSPGLGDTAMYLCATSTVRTGANYGYTFGSGTRLTVV.

The chain combines TRBV5-4 with TRBJ1-2, with a weak D call TRBD1 (6 bases). Germline V gene lookup returns CDR1 SGHNT and CDR2 YYREEE (reference sequence). The V gene lost 1 base and the J gene lost 8 bases, with 15 bases spanning the gap. CDR3 length: 14 residues. The DNA for the CDR3 is TGTGCCAGCAGCTTGTCAGGGGTTTTGGGCGGCTACACCTTC. It is translated as CASSLSGVLGGYTF. Supplemented by reference TRBV5-4 and TRBJ1-2, the full variable domain reads ETGVTQSPTHLIKTRGQQVTLRCSSQSGHNTVSWYQQALGQGPQFIFQYYREEENGRGNFPPRFSGLQFPNYSSELNVNALELDDSALYLCASSLSGVLGGYTFGSGTRLTVV.

This clone has a single count. The chain combines TRBV27 with TRBJ1-1, with TRBD1 identical over 7 bases. J lost 3 bases, V lost 5 bases, and 6 bases had no gene match. This CDR3 is 14 amino acids long. Germline V gene sequence: CDR1 MNHEY, CDR2 SMNVEV (reference sequence). CDR3 sequence reads: CASSPGQIYTEAFF. The CDR3 DNA follows: TGTGCCAGCAGTCCGGGACAGATATACACTGAAGCTTTCTTT.

V gene TRBV3-1 (or the pseudogene TRBV3-2) combines with J gene TRBJ2-1; 9 positions agree with TRBD1. Germline CDR1 LGHDT, CDR2 YNNKEL (reference sequence). The CDR3 consists of 16 residues. The ends lost 0 bases at V and 2 bases at J; junction bases unmatched: 2. CDR3 coding DNA: TGTGCCAGCAGCCAAGAGGGGGACAGGGCCTACAATGAGCAGTTCTTC. Amino acids: CASSQEGDRAYNEQFF.

The chain uses TRBV3-1 (or the pseudogene TRBV3-2) and TRBJ2-2; D possibly corresponds to TRBD2 (6 bases). CDR3 length: 17 amino acids. Germline V gene data show CDR1 as LGHDT and CDR2 as YNNKEL (reference sequence). V was cut by 1 base and J by 7 bases, with 19 bases left in between. CDR3 coding DNA: TGTGCCAGCAGCCAAGGGGGCGGGGCCGTGTATCACGGGGAGCTGTTTTTT. It codes for CASSQGGGAVYHGELFF.

The chain links TRBV4-1 to TRBJ2-1; 7 bases fit TRBD1. Germline trimming cut 3 bases from V and 5 bases from J; bases unmatched to any gene: 4. The germline CDR1 and CDR2 sequences are MGHRA and YSYEKL. There are 14 residues in the CDR3. CDR3 coding DNA: TGCGCCAGCAGCCATCGACAGGGAGACAATGAGCAGTTCTTC. It specifies CASSHRQGDNEQFF.

This chain connects TRBV14 to TRBJ1-1; no definite D call. Trimming removed 4 bases at V and 3 bases at J, with 9 bases between. The CDR3 runs 13 residues. The germline gives CDR1 SGHDN, CDR2 FVKESK. DNA of the CDR3: TGTGCCAGCAGCCTCGGTGTGGACACTGAAGCTTTCTTT. This encodes CASSLGVDTEAFF. Combining the CDR3 with reference TRBV14 and TRBJ1-1 gives the whole variable domain EAGVTQFPSHSVIEKGQTVTLRCDPISGHDNLYWYRRVMGKEIKFLLHFVKESKQDESGMPNNRFLAERTGGTYSTLKVQPAELEDSGVYFCASSLGVDTEAFFGQGTRLTVV.

A note on this clone: One end of the junction varies from germline; a read error may be responsible. The chain joins TRBV5-5 to TRBJ2-1; D gene unclear. This CDR3 is 12 amino acids long. The germline V gene has CDR1 SGHKS and CDR2 YYEKEE (reference sequence). CDR3 sequence reads: CASSLAGPSEIF. CDR3 bases: TGTGCCAGCAGCTTAGCAGGTCCGTCAGAAATCTTC.

V is TRBV11-2 and J is TRBJ1-4; TRBD1 matches 8 bases. The CDR3 covers 16 residues. Germline CDR1 is SGHAT and CDR2 is FQNNGV. J lost 7 bases, V lost 2 bases, and 9 bases had no gene match. The CDR3 DNA reads as TGTGCCAGCAGCTTATCGGGACCCGGGACAGGTGAAAAACTGTTTTTT. Protein sequence: CASSLSGPGTGEKLFF.

CDR3: CASSAGEKLFF. The DNA for the CDR3 is TGTGCCAGCAGCGCCGGGGAAAAACTGTTTTTT. V and J are TRBV12-3 or TRBV12-4 and TRBJ1-4; D is undetermined. V lost 6 bases to trimming and J lost 8 bases, with 7 bases between them. This CDR3 has 11 amino acids.